This TCR beta chain appears in the sequencing data of a study of cytomegalovirus exposure and HLA in healthy donors. After removal of 4 bases from V and 2 bases from J, the junction contained 4 bases not matched to a gene. The CDR3 sequence is 15 residues long. CDR1 SNHLY and CDR2 FYNNEI come from the germline V gene. Both 60 Vbeta primers and 13 Jbeta primers went into the PCR. The data were produced by immunoSEQ multiplex PCR, yet TCRdb's version contains in-frame clones alone and is incomplete. The sample shows hundreds of thousands of clones, 82% of them seen only once. This TCR was sampled from a woman in her 40s in good health and CMV-seronegative. Sequenced material: PBMCs. The chain links TRBV2 to TRBJ2-1, with 8 bases aligning to TRBD2. This CDR3 is CASSVFSGAYNEQFF. The CDR3 region has the DNA TGTGCCAGCAGTGTCTTTAGCGGGGCCTACAATGAGCAGTTCTTC.